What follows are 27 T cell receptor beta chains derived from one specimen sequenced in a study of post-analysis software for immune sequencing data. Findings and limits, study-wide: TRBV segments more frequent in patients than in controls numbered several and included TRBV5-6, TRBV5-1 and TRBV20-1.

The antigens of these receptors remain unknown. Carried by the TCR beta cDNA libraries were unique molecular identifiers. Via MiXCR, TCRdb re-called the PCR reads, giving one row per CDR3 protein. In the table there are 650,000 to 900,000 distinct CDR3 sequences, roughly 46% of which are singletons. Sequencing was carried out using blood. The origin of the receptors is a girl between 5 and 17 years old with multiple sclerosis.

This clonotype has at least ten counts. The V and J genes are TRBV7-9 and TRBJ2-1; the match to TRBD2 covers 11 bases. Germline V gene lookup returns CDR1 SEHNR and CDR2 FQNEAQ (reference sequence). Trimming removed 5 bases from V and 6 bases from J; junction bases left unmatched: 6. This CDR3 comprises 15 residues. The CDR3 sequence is CASSLGTSGTNEQFF. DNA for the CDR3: TGTGCCAGCAGCCTAGGGACTAGCGGAACCAATGAGCAGTTCTTC. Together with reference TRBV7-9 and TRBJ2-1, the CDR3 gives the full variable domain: DTGVSQNPRHKITKRGQNVTFRCDPISEHNRLYWYRQTLGQGPEFLTYFQNEAQLEKSRLLSDRFSAERPKGSFSTLEIQRTEQGDSAMYLCASSLGTSGTNEQFFGPGTRLTVL.

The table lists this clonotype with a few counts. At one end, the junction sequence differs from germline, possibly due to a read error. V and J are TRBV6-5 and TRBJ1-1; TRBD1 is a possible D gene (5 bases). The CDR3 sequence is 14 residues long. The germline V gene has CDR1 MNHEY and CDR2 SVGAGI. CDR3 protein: CPSSYGARGTEAFF. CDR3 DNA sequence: TGTCCCAGCAGTTACGGGGCGCGGGGGACTGAAGCTTTCTTT.

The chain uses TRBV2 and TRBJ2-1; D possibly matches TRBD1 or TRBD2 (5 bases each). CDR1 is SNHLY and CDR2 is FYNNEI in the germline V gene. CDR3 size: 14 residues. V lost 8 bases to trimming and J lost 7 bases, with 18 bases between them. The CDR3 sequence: CASVWDPDFNEQFF. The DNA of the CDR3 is TGTGCCAGCGTATGGGACCCAGATTTTAATGAGCAGTTCTTC.

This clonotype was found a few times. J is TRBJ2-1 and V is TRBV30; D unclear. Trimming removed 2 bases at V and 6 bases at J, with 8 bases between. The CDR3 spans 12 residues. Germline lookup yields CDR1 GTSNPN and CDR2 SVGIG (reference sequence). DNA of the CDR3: TGTGCCTGGAGTAAAGGTCCCAATGAGCAGTTCTTC. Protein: CAWSKGPNEQFF.

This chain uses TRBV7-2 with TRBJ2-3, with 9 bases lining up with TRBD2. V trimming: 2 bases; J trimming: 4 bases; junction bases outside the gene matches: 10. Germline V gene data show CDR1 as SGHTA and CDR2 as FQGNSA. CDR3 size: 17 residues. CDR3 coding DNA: TGTGCCAGCAGCTTATCAGCGGGAGGAGGGTACGCAGATACGCAGTATTTT. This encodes CASSLSAGGGYADTQYF.

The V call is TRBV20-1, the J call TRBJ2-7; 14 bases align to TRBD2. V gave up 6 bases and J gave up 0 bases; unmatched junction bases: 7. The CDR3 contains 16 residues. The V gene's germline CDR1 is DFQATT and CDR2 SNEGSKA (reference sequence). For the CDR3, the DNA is TGCAGTGCCCTTAGGACTAGCGGGAGGCCCTCCTACGAGCAGTACTTC. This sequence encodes CSALRTSGRPSYEQYF.

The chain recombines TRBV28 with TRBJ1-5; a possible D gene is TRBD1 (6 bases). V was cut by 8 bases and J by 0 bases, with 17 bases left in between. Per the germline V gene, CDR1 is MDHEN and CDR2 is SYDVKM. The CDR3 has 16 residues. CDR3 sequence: CASGTTGIDSNQPQHF. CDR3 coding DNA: TGTGCCAGCGGCACTACAGGGATCGATAGCAATCAGCCCCAGCATTTT.

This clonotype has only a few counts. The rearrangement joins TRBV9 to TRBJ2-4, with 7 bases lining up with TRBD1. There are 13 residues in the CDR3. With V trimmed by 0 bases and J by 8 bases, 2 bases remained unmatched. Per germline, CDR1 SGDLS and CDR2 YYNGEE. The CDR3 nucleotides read TGTGCCAGCAGCGTAGGGGACAGTTACATTCAGTACTTC. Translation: CASSVGDSYIQYF.

The CDR3 DNA is TGCAGTGCTCAGGTGTCTAGCACAGATACGCAGTATTTT. Protein product: CSAQVSSTDTQYF. The J gene is TRBJ2-3, the V gene TRBV20-1; D remains ambiguous. CDR3 length: 13 amino acids. The V and J ends lost 5 bases and 0 bases respectively, with 9 bases between them. Germline V gene lookup returns CDR1 DFQATT and CDR2 SNEGSKA (reference sequence).

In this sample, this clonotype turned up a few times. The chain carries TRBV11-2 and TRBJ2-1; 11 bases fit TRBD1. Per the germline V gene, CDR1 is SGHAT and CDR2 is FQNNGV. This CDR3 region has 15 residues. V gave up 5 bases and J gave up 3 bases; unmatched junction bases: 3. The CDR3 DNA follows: TGTGCCAGCAGCGAGGGACAGGGGGTCTACAATGAGCAGTTCTTC. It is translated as CASSEGQGVYNEQFF.

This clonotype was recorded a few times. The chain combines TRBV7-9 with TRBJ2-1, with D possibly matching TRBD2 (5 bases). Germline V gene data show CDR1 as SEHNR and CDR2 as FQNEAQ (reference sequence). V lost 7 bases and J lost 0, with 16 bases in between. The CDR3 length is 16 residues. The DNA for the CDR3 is TGTGCCAGCACCCCAGCCGGGGTGAACTCCTACAATGAGCAGTTCTTC. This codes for CASTPAGVNSYNEQFF. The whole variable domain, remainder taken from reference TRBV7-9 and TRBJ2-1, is DTGVSQNPRHKITKRGQNVTFRCDPISEHNRLYWYRQTLGQGPEFLTYFQNEAQLEKSRLLSDRFSAERPKGSFSTLEIQRTEQGDSAMYLCASTPAGVNSYNEQFFGPGTRLTVL.

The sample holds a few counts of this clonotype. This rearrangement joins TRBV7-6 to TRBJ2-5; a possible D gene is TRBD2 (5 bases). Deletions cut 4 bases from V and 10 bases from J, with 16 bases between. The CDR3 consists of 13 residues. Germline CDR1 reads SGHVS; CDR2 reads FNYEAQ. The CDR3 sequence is CASSSDSPAGQYF. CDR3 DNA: TGTGCCAGCAGCTCCGATAGTCCCGCGGGCCAGTACTTC.

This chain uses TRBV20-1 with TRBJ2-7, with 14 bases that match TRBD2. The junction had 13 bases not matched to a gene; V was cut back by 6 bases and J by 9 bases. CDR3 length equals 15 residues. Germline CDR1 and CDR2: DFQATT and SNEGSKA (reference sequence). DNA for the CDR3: TGCAGTGCGGTGACCCCGGGACTAGCGGGAGCAGTGCAGTACTTC. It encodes CSAVTPGLAGAVQYF.

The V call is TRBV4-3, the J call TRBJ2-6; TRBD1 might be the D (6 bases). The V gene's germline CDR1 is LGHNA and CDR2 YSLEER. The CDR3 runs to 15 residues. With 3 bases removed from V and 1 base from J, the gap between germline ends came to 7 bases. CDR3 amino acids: CASSQGQSGANVLTF. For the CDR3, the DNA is TGCGCCAGCAGCCAGGGACAATCTGGGGCCAACGTCCTGACTTTC.

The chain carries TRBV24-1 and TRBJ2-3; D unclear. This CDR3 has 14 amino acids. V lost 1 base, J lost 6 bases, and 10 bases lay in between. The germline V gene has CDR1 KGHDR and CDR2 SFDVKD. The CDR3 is CATSDLGPPDTQYF. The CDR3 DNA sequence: TGTGCCACCAGTGATTTAGGCCCCCCCGATACGCAGTATTTT.

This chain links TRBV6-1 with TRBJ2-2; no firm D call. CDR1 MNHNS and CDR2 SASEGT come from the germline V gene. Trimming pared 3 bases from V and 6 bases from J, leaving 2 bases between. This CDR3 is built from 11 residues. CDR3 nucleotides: TGTGCCAGCAGTGACCCCGGGGAGCTGTTTTTT. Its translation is CASSDPGELFF.

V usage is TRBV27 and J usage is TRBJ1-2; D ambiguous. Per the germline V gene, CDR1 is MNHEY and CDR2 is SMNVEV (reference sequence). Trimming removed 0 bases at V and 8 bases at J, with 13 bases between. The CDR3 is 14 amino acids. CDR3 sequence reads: CASSLSGSMGGYTF. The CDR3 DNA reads TGTGCCAGCAGTTTATCAGGGAGTATGGGCGGCTACACCTTC.

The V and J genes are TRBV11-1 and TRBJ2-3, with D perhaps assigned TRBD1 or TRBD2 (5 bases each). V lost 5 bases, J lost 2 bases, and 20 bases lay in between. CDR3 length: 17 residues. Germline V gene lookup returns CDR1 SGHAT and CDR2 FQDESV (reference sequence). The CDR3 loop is CASSPTIWDGSTDTQYF. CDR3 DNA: TGTGCCAGCAGCCCTACGATATGGGACGGATCCACAGATACGCAGTATTTT. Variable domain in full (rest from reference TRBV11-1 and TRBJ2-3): EAEVAQSPRYKITEKSQAVAFWCDPISGHATLYWYRQILGQGPELLVQFQDESVVDDSQLPKDRFSAERLKGVDSTLKIQPAELGDSAMYLCASSPTIWDGSTDTQYFGPGTRLTVL.

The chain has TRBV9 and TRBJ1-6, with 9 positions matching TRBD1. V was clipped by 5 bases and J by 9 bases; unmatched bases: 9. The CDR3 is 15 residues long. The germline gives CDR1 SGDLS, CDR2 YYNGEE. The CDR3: CASSPNRGQGSPLHF. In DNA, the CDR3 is TGTGCCAGCAGTCCAAACCGGGGACAGGGTTCACCCCTCCACTTT. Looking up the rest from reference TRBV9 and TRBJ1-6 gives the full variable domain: DSGVTQTPKHLITATGQRVTLRCSPRSGDLSVYWYQQSLDQGLQFLIQYYNGEERAKGNILERFSAQQFPDLHSELNLSSLELGDSALYFCASSPNRGQGSPLHFGNGTRLTVT.

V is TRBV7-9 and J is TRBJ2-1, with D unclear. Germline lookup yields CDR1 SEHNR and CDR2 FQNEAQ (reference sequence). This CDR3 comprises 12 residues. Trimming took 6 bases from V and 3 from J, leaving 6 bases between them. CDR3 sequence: CASRANYNEQFF. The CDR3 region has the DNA TGTGCCAGCAGGGCTAACTACAATGAGCAGTTCTTC.

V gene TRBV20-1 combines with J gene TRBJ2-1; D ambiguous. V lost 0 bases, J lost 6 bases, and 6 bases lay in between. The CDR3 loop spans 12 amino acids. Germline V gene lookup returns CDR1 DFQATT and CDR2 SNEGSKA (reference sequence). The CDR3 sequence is CSARDRSNEQFF. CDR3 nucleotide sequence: TGCAGTGCTAGAGATAGGAGCAATGAGCAGTTCTTC.

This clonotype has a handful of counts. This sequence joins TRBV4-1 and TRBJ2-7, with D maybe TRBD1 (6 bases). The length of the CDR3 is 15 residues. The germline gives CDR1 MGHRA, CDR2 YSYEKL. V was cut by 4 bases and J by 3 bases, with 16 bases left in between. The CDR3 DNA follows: TGCGCCAGCAGCCTGGGACACAAGAACTACTACGAGCAGTACTTC. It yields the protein CASSLGHKNYYEQYF.

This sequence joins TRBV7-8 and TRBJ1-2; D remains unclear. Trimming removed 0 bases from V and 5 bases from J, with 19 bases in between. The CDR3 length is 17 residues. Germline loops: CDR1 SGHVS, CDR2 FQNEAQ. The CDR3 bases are TGTGCCAGCAGCTTAGCGAGGTTCGGGGATCCCTATTATGGCTACACCTTC. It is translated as CASSLARFGDPYYGYTF. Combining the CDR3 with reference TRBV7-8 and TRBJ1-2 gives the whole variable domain GAGVSQSPRYKVAKRGQDVALRCDPISGHVSLFWYQQALGQGPEFLTYFQNEAQLDKSGLPSDRFFAERPEGSVSTLKIQRTQQEDSAVYLCASSLARFGDPYYGYTFGSGTRLTVV.

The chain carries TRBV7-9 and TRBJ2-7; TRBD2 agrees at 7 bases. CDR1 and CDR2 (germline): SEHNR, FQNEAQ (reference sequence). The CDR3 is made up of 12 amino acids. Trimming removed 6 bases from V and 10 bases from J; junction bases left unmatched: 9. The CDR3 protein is CASRLGGGSQYF. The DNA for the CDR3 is TGTGCCAGCAGACTTGGGGGGGGATCTCAGTACTTC.

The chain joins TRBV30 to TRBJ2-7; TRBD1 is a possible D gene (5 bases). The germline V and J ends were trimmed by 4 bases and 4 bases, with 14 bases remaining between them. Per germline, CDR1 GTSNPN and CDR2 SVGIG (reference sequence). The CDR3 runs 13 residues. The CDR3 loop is CAWTPKGIYEQYF. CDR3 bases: TGTGCCTGGACGCCTAAGGGGATATACGAGCAGTACTTC.

CDR3 coding DNA: TGCAGTGCTAGAGGCGGTTTCGGCTCCTACGAGCAGTACTTC. This gives the protein CSARGGFGSYEQYF. The V gene is TRBV20-1, the J gene TRBJ2-7; D remains ambiguous. The germline V gene has CDR1 DFQATT and CDR2 SNEGSKA (reference sequence). The CDR3 has 14 residues. Trimming left V 1 base short and J 0 bases short, with 10 bases between.

This CDR3 reads CSVDGLGASDEQFF. CDR3 DNA: TGCAGCGTTGACGGGCTAGGTGCGAGCGATGAGCAGTTCTTC. The V call is TRBV29-1, the J call TRBJ2-1; D is ambiguous. Trimming pared 3 bases from V and 8 bases from J, leaving 17 bases between. CDR1 is SQVTM, CDR2 ANQGSEA, per germline. This CDR3 has 14 residues.